Listed here are 30 T cell receptor beta chains from one sample, sequenced in a study of blood T cell repertoires in COVID-19. Only in-frame clones appear in the TCRdb table, and some are missing; sequencing was by immunoSEQ multiplex PCR. The sample holds almost 200,000 clones, 70% to 90% seen once. The source material was peripheral blood. The receptors come from a man in his fifties or sixties with COVID-19, enrolled during active disease.

This chain uses TRBV21-1 with TRBJ2-1; TRBD2 is taken as the D call from the table, unchecked against the DNA. TRBV21-1 is labeled a pseudogene. This CDR3 has 17 residues. The CDR3 sequence: CASSKEAGGLTYNEQFF. The CDR3 DNA follows: TGTGCCAGCAGCAAAGAGGCGGGAGGATTGACCTACAATGAGCAGTTCTTC.

This sequence joins TRBV30 and TRBJ1-2, with a possible D match to TRBD1 (5 bases). The CDR3 has 14 amino acids. V lost 0 bases and J 7 bases, leaving 15 bases between the germline ends. In germline, CDR1 is GTSNPN, CDR2 SVGIG (reference sequence). The CDR3 spells CAWSVLGGMAGYTF. CDR3 in DNA: TGTGCCTGGAGTGTACTGGGGGGGATGGCTGGCTACACCTTC.

The rearrangement uses TRBV7-9 and TRBJ2-4, with 7 bases matching TRBD1. CDR3 length: 19 residues. Trimming cost V 5 bases and J 2 bases; bases outside gene matches: 18. Per germline, CDR1 SEHNR and CDR2 FQNEAQ (reference sequence). The CDR3 DNA follows: TGTGCCAGCAGCACCCGACAGGGAAATCCTACGCCTACCAAAAACATTCAGTACTTC. Its translation: CASSTRQGNPTPTKNIQYF.

The rearrangement uses TRBV14 and TRBJ2-6; D unresolved. Deletions cut 2 bases from V and 0 bases from J, with 8 bases between. This CDR3 has 16 amino acids. Germline CDR1 and CDR2: SGHDN and FVKESK. The CDR3, as DNA: TGTGCCAGCAGCCAAACAGATTCCTCTGGGGCCAACGTCCTGACTTTC. This codes for CASSQTDSSGANVLTF.

This chain connects TRBV2 to TRBJ1-2; 7 bases fit TRBD1. J gave up 8 bases and V 2 bases, and 8 bases lay outside the gene matches. The germline V gene encodes CDR1 SNHLY and CDR2 FYNNEI. The CDR3 runs 14 residues. The CDR3 region is CASSEPDRVYGYTF. In DNA, the CDR3 is TGTGCCAGCAGTGAACCCGACAGGGTCTACGGCTACACCTTC.

The genes are TRBV5-4 and TRBJ1-2; D may be TRBD1 (5 bases). CDR3 length equals 13 residues. CDR1 SGHNT and CDR2 YYREEE come from the germline V gene (reference sequence). V lost 4 bases and J lost 4, with 11 bases in between. The CDR3 here is CASSAREVYGYTF. CDR3 nucleotide sequence: TGTGCCAGCAGCGCCAGGGAGGTCTATGGCTACACCTTC.

This chain connects TRBV4-3 to TRBJ1-2, with no clear D. Germline V gene data show CDR1 as LGHNA and CDR2 as YSLEER. The CDR3 has 14 amino acids. Trimming removed 1 base at V and 1 base at J, with 7 bases between. CDR3 loop: CASSQASFNYGYTF. As DNA, the CDR3 is TGCGCCAGCAGCCAAGCCTCCTTTAACTATGGCTACACCTTC.

The gene calls are TRBV7-2 and TRBJ1-6; 9 nucleotides agree with TRBD1. The CDR3 has 15 residues. V lost 5 bases and J lost 10; bases outside the gene matches: 9. Germline V gives CDR1 SGHTA, CDR2 FQGNSA. The CDR3 spells CASSPAGTGTSPLHF. The CDR3, as DNA: TGTGCCAGCAGCCCCGCCGGGACAGGGACCTCACCCCTCCACTTT.

The sample holds a few counts of this clone. V is TRBV2 and J is TRBJ1-5, with 7 bases aligning to TRBD1. Germline assignment: CDR1 SNHLY and CDR2 FYNNEI. This CDR3 has 14 amino acids. V gave up 5 bases and J gave up 3 bases; unmatched junction bases: 4. The CDR3 DNA reads as TGTGCCAGCAGTTCCGACAGGGACAATCAGCCCCAGCATTTT. Translation gives CASSSDRDNQPQHF.

The rearrangement links TRBV2 to TRBJ1-5, with 7 bases lining up with TRBD1. This CDR3 is 13 amino acids long. The ends lost 5 bases at V and 5 bases at J; junction bases unmatched: 3. Looked up from germline, CDR1 is SNHLY and CDR2 is FYNNEI. CDR3 sequence: CASSKGADQPQHF. Here the CDR3 DNA reads TGTGCCAGCAGTAAGGGGGCCGATCAGCCCCAGCATTTT.

The gene calls are TRBV14 and TRBJ2-7; weak D call: TRBD2 (6 bases). The CDR3 runs 12 residues. Germline-derived CDR1 and CDR2 are SGHDN and FVKESK. Trimming pared 8 bases from V and 1 base from J, leaving 9 bases between. CDR3 protein: CASGDLSYEQYF. The CDR3 coding sequence is TGTGCCAGCGGGGACTTATCCTACGAGCAGTACTTC.

This clone appeared once. V and J are TRBV30 and TRBJ1-3, with 8 bases aligning to TRBD1. The V gene's germline CDR1 is GTSNPN and CDR2 SVGIG (reference sequence). V trimming: 4 bases; J trimming: 2 bases; junction bases outside the gene matches: 7. CDR3 length: 15 residues. CDR3 amino acids: CAWMGQGAAGNTIYF. The CDR3 DNA reads TGTGCCTGGATGGGGCAGGGGGCTGCTGGAAACACCATATATTTT.

The rearrangement joins TRBV7-9 to TRBJ2-7; TRBD1 might be the D (6 bases). The V end lost 6 bases, the J end lost 0 bases, and 18 bases lay between the germline ends. CDR1 is SEHNR, CDR2 FQNEAQ, per germline (reference sequence). The CDR3 has 16 residues. The CDR3 DNA follows: TGTGCCAGCAGGGATGACAGGTGGGTCAACTCCTACGAGCAGTACTTC. Translating it yields CASRDDRWVNSYEQYF.

The CDR3 DNA reads as TGTGCCAGCAGTCCAGGACAGGGCAATCAGCCCCAGCATTTT. Its protein product is CASSPGQGNQPQHF. V gene TRBV9 combines with J gene TRBJ1-5; 7 bases map to TRBD1. Trimming took 5 bases from V and 2 from J; bases not matched to a gene: 4. There are 14 residues in the CDR3. Germline V lookup: CDR1 SGDLS, CDR2 YYNGEE.

The V gene is TRBV27, the J gene TRBJ1-1, with D hard to call. From germline, CDR1 is MNHEY and CDR2 SMNVEV (reference sequence). Trimming took off 5 bases at V and 4 bases at J, with 14 bases between the two ends. The CDR3 is 14 amino acids. The CDR3 DNA is TGTGCCAGCAGTCTGTGGGCCGGTGGCACTGAAGCTTTCTTT. This codes for CASSLWAGGTEAFF.

The chain employs TRBV15 and TRBJ2-1, with 9 bases matching TRBD1. The V gene's germline CDR1 is LNHNV and CDR2 YYDKDF (reference sequence). With 6 bases clipped from V and 6 bases from J, the junction kept 9 bases outside the gene matches. CDR3 length: 15 residues. CDR3 nucleotides: TGTGCCACCAGGGTACCGGGACAGGGCAGCAATGAGCAGTTCTTC. It encodes CATRVPGQGSNEQFF.

The chain recombines TRBV6-5 with TRBJ1-3; tentative D call: TRBD1 (6 bases). The V end lost 4 bases, the J end lost 0 bases, and 10 bases lay between the germline ends. The CDR3 extends over 15 amino acids. Germline V lookup: CDR1 MNHEY, CDR2 SVGAGI. The CDR3 DNA follows: TGTGCCAGCAGTTCCAACAGGGTCTCTGGAAACACCATATATTTT. Translated, it gives CASSSNRVSGNTIYF.

The DNA of the CDR3 is TGTGCCAGCAGTAATACAGGGTACTCTGGAAACACCATATATTTT. The encoded protein is CASSNTGYSGNTIYF. The J gene is TRBJ1-3, the V gene TRBV2; D possibly corresponds to TRBD1 (6 bases). V dropped 5 bases and J dropped 0 bases, with 11 bases sitting between them. This CDR3 contains 15 residues. Germline CDR1 SNHLY, CDR2 FYNNEI.

V and J are TRBV7-9 and TRBJ2-2; TRBD1 matches at 7 bases. CDR1 is SEHNR and CDR2 is FQNEAQ in the germline V gene (reference sequence). Trimming took 4 bases from V and 3 from J; bases not matched to a gene: 2. CDR3 length: 14 amino acids. The DNA for the CDR3 is TGTGCCAGCAGCTCGACAGGGTACACCGGGGAGCTGTTTTTT. This codes for CASSSTGYTGELFF.

CDR3 sequence (DNA): TGTGCCATCAGCGGACAGGGCCGTTCACCCCTCCACTTT. This encodes CAISGQGRSPLHF. This sequence joins TRBV10-3 and TRBJ1-6, with 8 bases fitting TRBD1. The V segment lost 6 bases and the J segment 9 bases; nucleotides outside the gene matches: 4. Germline V CDR1 and CDR2: ENHRY, SYGVKD. This CDR3 contains 13 residues.

The chain is built from TRBV14 and TRBJ2-5; TRBD1 agrees at 8 bases. Germline V gene data show CDR1 as SGHDN and CDR2 as FVKESK. The CDR3 length is 15 residues. With 1 base clipped from V and 2 bases from J, the junction kept 3 bases outside the gene matches. CDR3 in DNA: TGTGCCAGCAGCCAAGCGACAGGGGTACAAGAGACCCAGTACTTC. It translates to CASSQATGVQETQYF.

This chain uses TRBV30 with TRBJ1-5; TRBD1 aligns across 7 bases. The V gene end was trimmed by 5 bases and the J gene end by 3 bases; junction bases not matched to a gene: 7. The CDR3 contains 14 residues. Germline V gives CDR1 GTSNPN, CDR2 SVGIG (reference sequence). CDR3 region: CAWGGQSDNQPQHF. The CDR3 nucleotides read TGTGCCTGGGGGGGACAGTCTGACAATCAGCCCCAGCATTTT.

This rearrangement joins TRBV28 to TRBJ1-1, with D unclear. The CDR3 is made up of 14 amino acids. V was clipped by 7 bases and J by 0 bases, with 12 bases between them. Germline CDR1 and CDR2: MDHEN and SYDVKM. The CDR3 DNA reads as TGTGCCAGCACTGGAGCGGCGTTGAACACTGAAGCTTTCTTT. This sequence encodes CASTGAALNTEAFF.

The chain employs TRBV27 and TRBJ2-3; the D gene is possibly TRBD2 (7 bases). V lost 10 bases, J lost 2 bases, and 19 bases lay in between. The CDR3 contains 15 residues. The germline gives CDR1 MNHEY, CDR2 SMNVEV (reference sequence). The CDR3 spells CATRPGEGDTDTQYF. In DNA, the CDR3 is TGTGCCACCCGACCAGGGGAGGGGGACACAGATACGCAGTATTTT.

This clone was seen a handful of times. The V and J genes are TRBV7-9 and TRBJ1-4; weak D call: TRBD1 (5 bases). This CDR3 comprises 16 residues. The germline V and J ends were trimmed by 2 bases and 5 bases, with 15 bases remaining between them. The germline gives CDR1 SEHNR, CDR2 FQNEAQ (reference sequence). This chain's CDR3 is CASSLSGSGGNEKLFF. The CDR3 DNA reads TGTGCCAGCAGCTTATCAGGGAGCGGGGGAAATGAAAAACTGTTTTTT.

The chain joins TRBV28 to TRBJ1-2; the match to TRBD1 covers 9 bases. After removal of 11 bases from V and 4 bases from J, the junction contained 8 bases not matched to a gene. The CDR3 runs to 13 residues. Germline V gene sequence: CDR1 MDHEN, CDR2 SYDVKM. For the CDR3, the DNA is TGTGCCGCACGTGGACAGGGGTTCTATGGCTACACCTTC. Protein sequence: CAARGQGFYGYTF.

The rearrangement uses TRBV6-6 and TRBJ1-5, with TRBD1 matching over 9 bases. Germline assignment: CDR1 MNHNY and CDR2 SVGAGI (reference sequence). The CDR3 contains 16 residues. Germline trimming cut 0 bases from V and 6 bases from J; bases unmatched to any gene: 6. The CDR3 here is CASSYSTGGLGQPQHF. The DNA for the CDR3 is TGTGCCAGCAGTTACTCGACAGGGGGGCTAGGTCAGCCCCAGCATTTT.

The V call is TRBV18, the J call TRBJ1-6; D perhaps matches TRBD1 (5 bases). The CDR3 spans 16 residues. The germline V gene has CDR1 KGHSH and CDR2 LQKENI. V lost 1 base and J lost 10, with 17 bases in between. The CDR3 DNA sequence: TGTGCCAGCTCACCACAGGGTAGCCAGGGCAGATCACCCCTCCACTTT. Amino acid sequence: CASSPQGSQGRSPLHF.

V is TRBV3-1 (or the pseudogene TRBV3-2) and J is TRBJ1-1, with TRBD1 identical over 7 bases. J gave up 1 base and V 5 bases, and 4 bases lay outside the gene matches. This CDR3 contains 14 residues. Germline values: CDR1 LGHDT, CDR2 YNNKEL (reference sequence). The CDR3 sequence: CASSIRDRNTEAFF. The CDR3 DNA reads as TGTGCCAGCAGCATCCGGGACAGGAACACTGAAGCTTTCTTT.

The genes are TRBV28 and TRBJ1-1; 11 bases map to TRBD1. J was trimmed by 12 bases and V by 5 bases; bases with no gene match: 5. This CDR3 is built from 12 residues. Germline CDR1 MDHEN, CDR2 SYDVKM. CDR3 amino acids: CASSQGTGGSFF. The CDR3, as DNA: TGTGCCAGCAGTCAGGGGACAGGGGGATCTTTCTTT.